The entry below describes one TCR beta chain. Antigen specificity is unknown. This record belongs to a study of shared clonotypes between healthy human individuals. Study-wide background: Plates per donor: three CD4 naive, three CD4 memory, two CD8 naive, one CD8 memory. Study outcomes and limitations: Larger estimated richness was generally seen in naive subsets than in memory subsets.

Researchers ran the assay at a deep level. Data came from immunoSEQ multiplex PCR; TCRdb stores just in-frame clones and leaves some out. The sample lists some 2.1 million clones; roughly 95% were seen once. Germline V gene sequence: CDR1 MNHNY, CDR2 SVGAGI (reference sequence). CDR3 length: 12 residues. V lost 3 bases, J lost 6 bases, and 7 bases lay in between. Naive-designated CD8 cells lacked CD45RO, were positively enriched for CCR7, and omitted terminally differentiated effector memory CD45RA+ cells. Recent vaccinations or acute infections were absent in the healthy HIV-negative adult donors. The J gene is TRBJ2-3, the V gene TRBV6-6; D is unresolved. This sequence was found in a man between 18 and 35 years old in good health. The sequenced sample consisted of naive CD8+ T cells sorted from blood. In DNA form, the CDR3 reads TGTGCCAGCAGTTATAACGGGGATACGCAGTATTTT. Its translation: CASSYNGDTQYF.